This TCR beta chain was recovered during a study of blood T cells in healthy people across ages. A second PCR, run for about 7 to 12 cycles, used a sample-barcoded 5' primer plus a J-beta primer mix. Unique molecular identifiers of 12 random nucleotides labeled each cDNA. MiXCR was run by TCRdb on the 5' RACE reads, yielding one entry per CDR3 protein. The table lists around 1.7 million distinct CDR3 sequences, about 28% of them singletons. This clonotype has more than one count but fewer than ten. Trimming stripped 0 bases from V and 6 bases from J, with 12 bases between. The length of the CDR3 is 14 residues. Germline assignment: CDR1 DFQATT and CDR2 SNEGSKA (reference sequence).

The sample comprised blood. This rearrangement joins TRBV20-1 to TRBJ1-5; D is undetermined. This clonotype was obtained from a woman in her 30s in good health. Here the CDR3 reads CSARENWGFQPQHF. The CDR3 DNA reads as TGCAGTGCTAGAGAGAATTGGGGATTTCAGCCCCAGCATTTT.